Below are 2 T cell receptor beta chains sequenced from a single sample in a study of glioma-infiltrating T cells. Using RNA template, CDR3s of TCR alpha and beta were amplified with iRepertoire arm-PCR. TCRdb re-analysed the multiplex PCR reads in MiXCR, keeping a single row per CDR3 protein. The sample lists 95,000 to 150,000 distinct CDR3 sequences, 20% to 25% occurring once. Sequenced input: glioma tissue, nonneoplastic brain tissue, or PBMCs (not recorded which). These receptors came from a human donor with low-grade glioma or glioblastoma, undergoing nonglioma brain surgery, or in good health (not recorded which).

This clonotype was observed a few times. The rearrangement uses TRBV4-3 and TRBJ2-3; 8 nucleotides agree with TRBD2. The CDR3 loop spans 18 amino acids. V was clipped by 0 bases and J by 4 bases; unmatched bases: 12. From germline, CDR1 is LGHNA and CDR2 YSLEER. The CDR3 DNA reads as TGCGCCAGCAGCCAAGAAAGTTCCCGAGCGGGAGCTGCAGATACGCAGTATTTT. It encodes CASSQESSRAGAADTQYF.

The V and J genes are TRBV28 and TRBJ2-1; possible D gene TRBD2, 5 bases. CDR3 length equals 18 residues. Trimming shortened V by 5 bases and J by 10 bases, and 30 bases separated the two germline ends. Germline V lookup: CDR1 MDHEN, CDR2 SYDVKM. CDR3 DNA sequence: TGTGCCAGCAGTCCCCAGGTCCTGGTCCACGGGAATTCCTACGAGCAGTTCTTC. It specifies CASSPQVLVHGNSYEQFF. The complete variable domain, with remaining parts taken from reference TRBV28 and TRBJ2-1, reads DVKVTQSSRYLVKRTGEKVFLECVQDMDHENMFWYRQDPGLGLRLIYFSYDVKMKEKGDIPEGYSVSREKKERFSLILESASTNQTSMYLCASSPQVLVHGNSYEQFFGPGTRLTVL.